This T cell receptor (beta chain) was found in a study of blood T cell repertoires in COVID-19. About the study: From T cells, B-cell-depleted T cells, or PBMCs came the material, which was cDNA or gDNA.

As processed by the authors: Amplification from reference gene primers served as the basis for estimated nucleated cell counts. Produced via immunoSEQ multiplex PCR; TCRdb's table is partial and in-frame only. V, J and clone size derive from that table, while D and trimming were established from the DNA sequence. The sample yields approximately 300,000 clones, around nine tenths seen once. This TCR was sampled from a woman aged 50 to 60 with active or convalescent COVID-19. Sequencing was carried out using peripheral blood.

Here the CDR3 reads CASSVDTGQGSPLHF. The CDR3 coding sequence is TGTGCCAGCAGCGTCGACACGGGACAGGGGTCACCCCTCCACTTT. The rearrangement joins TRBV9 to TRBJ1-6, with TRBD1 matching 10 bases. CDR1 and CDR2 (germline): SGDLS, YYNGEE. V was clipped by 2 bases and J by 10 bases; unmatched bases: 6. The CDR3 totals 15 residues.